This record covers a single TCR beta chain. Antigen unknown. The source of the sample is a study of CD8 T cells in ankylosing spondylitis. General study results and limits: Apparently characteristic of ankylosing spondylitis blood was a TCR beta motif (eight highly homologous variants).

Libraries of TCR beta came from quantitative 5'-RACE with molecular barcodes. TCRdb used MiXCR to reprocess the 5' RACE reads, holding one entry per CDR3 protein. The table records roughly 700,000 distinct CDR3 sequences, roughly 20% of them present only once. The source material was blood, either unsorted or a sorted T cell fraction (not recorded which). The TCR sequence derives from a male donor with ankylosing spondylitis.

CDR3 sequence (DNA): TGTGCCAGCAGCGACGCCGACTACCAGACCTACAATGAGCAGTTCTTC. Residues: CASSDADYQTYNEQFF. J is TRBJ2-1 and V is TRBV9; D possibly corresponds to TRBD2 (5 bases). The V gene's germline CDR1 is SGDLS and CDR2 YYNGEE. The germline V and J ends were trimmed by 3 bases and 2 bases, with 15 bases remaining between them. CDR3 length equals 16 residues.